This T cell receptor (beta chain) was profiled in a study of blood T cell repertoires in COVID-19 (dated by TCRdb to the early 2020s). For the wider study: Samples from collaborators originated in the United States, Italy and Spain and spanned both the acute and convalescent phases of COVID-19. Samples came from the ongoing ImmuneRACE study (first 160 participants) plus 1,254 subjects from 6 global collaborators. Subjects who had been exposed to COVID-19, were actively infected with it, or had recovered from it provided the deeply sampled blood TCRbeta repertoires that made up the dataset. The prospective study material was composed of cDNA or gDNA derived from T cells, B-cell-depleted T cells, or PBMCs. Nearly every sample came with metadata listing a de-identified subject ID, COVID-19 status, age in years and sex. The repertoires were released in a freely available public database intended as a resource for research on the immune response to SARS-CoV-2. Where available, HLA class I and class II types were taken from metadata supplied by the sample provider and were not determined by assay-based typing. The paper's findings and limits, for the study overall: Clinical and demographic metadata were provided uncurated, with the amount varying by source and participant.

TCRbeta CDR3 regions were amplified from genomic DNA using the immunoSEQ Assay, a bias-controlled multiplex PCR. In the authors' own workflow: Within the assay, amplification of reference gene primers was used to estimate how many nucleated cells each sample contained. To quantify the absolute abundance of each unique TCRbeta CDR3 rearrangement, sequence reads were collapsed and filtered. For each sample, productive Simpson clonality was calculated as the square root of Simpson's diversity index across productive rearrangements. TCRdb provides this immuneACCESS table in a form limited to in-frame rearrangements. Some clones are lacking; in checked studies, under half of them reflect an unresolved V gene, and why the rest are absent is not known. D and trimming were read from the DNA, whereas the V and J calls and clone size are those reported in that table. The sample table records approximately 350,000 clones; 80% to 90% of these occur just once. 2.5% to 3.5% of the sample rests with the top ten.

One collaborating source in Seattle enrolled patients during active infection and followed them longitudinally through the course of disease. Collaborating institutions collected whole blood in K2EDTA tubes following their own protocols. For TCRbeta analysis, collaborators shipped samples in one of three forms: frozen whole blood, isolated PBMCs, or DNA extracted from either of those sample types. Concerning this clone itself: Its specific antigen is unknown. Base qualities are missing; no much larger clone stands one base away.

From the cysteine through the phenylalanine, the CDR3 covers 16 amino acids. Only CDR3 DNA remains: 48 bases, in frame from the first base. Germline trimming: 3 bases from V, 0 bases from J; junction bases outside gene matches: 3. The germline V gene sets CDR1 to KGHDR and CDR2 to SFDVKD. This sequence uses TRBV24-1 and TRBJ2-3; a stretch of 9 junction bases matches TRBD2. Sequencing used peripheral blood. The TCR was taken from a woman under 40 with COVID-19, enrolled during active disease. In nucleotides, the sequence is TGTGCCACCAGTGATACTAGCGGGTCTAGCACAGATACGCAGTATTTT. Translated, this gives CATSDTSGSSTDTQYF.